A selection of T cell receptor beta chains follows, all from one sample in a study of T cell responses to AZD1222 COVID-19 vaccine. Sequenced by immunoSEQ multiplex PCR; TCRdb stores in-frame clones only, minus some. The sample lists 89,000 or so clones, approximately 88% occurring once. The sequenced sample was peripheral blood, obtained on day 0 of AZD1222 vaccination. The receptors come from an adult in good health. Each CDR3 is given with its conserved first and last residue. D genes are given only for firm matches. The size field is filled for only some rows; it gives once, few, many or a size class.

D	V	size	J	CDR3	DNA
-	TRBV2	-	TRBJ1-1	CASSSGLRGGSNTEAFF	TGTGCCAGCAGTTCGGGACTTAGGGGCGGTTCGAACACTGAAGCTTTCTTT
-	TRBV14	-	TRBJ1-4	CASSQDFHLTSYNEKLFF	TGTGCCAGCAGCCAAGACTTTCACCTTACCTCATATAATGAAAAACTGTTTTTT
-	TRBV27	-	TRBJ1-1	CASSYRTEPNTEAFF	TGTGCCAGCAGTTACCGGACCGAGCCCAACACTGAAGCTTTCTTT
-	TRBV13	-	TRBJ1-1	CASSLRWGTTTEAFF	TGTGCCAGCAGCTTGAGATGGGGGACGACCACTGAAGCTTTCTTT
-	TRBV28	once	TRBJ1-2	CASSSQGRGSPYGYTF	TGTGCCAGCAGTTCCCAGGGTCGAGGGAGCCCCTATGGCTACACCTTC
-	TRBV18	once	TRBJ1-1	CASSPGVDTEAFF	TGTGCCAGCTCACCCGGGGTAGACACTGAAGCTTTCTTT
-	TRBV12-3/TRBV12-4	-	TRBJ1-5	CASSEVDQPQHF	TGTGCCAGCAGTGAAGTTGATCAGCCCCAGCATTTT
-	TRBV30	-	TRBJ2-2	CASRVLNTGELFF	TGTGCCTCCAGGGTTTTGAACACCGGGGAGCTGTTTTTT
TRBD1	TRBV5-1	-	TRBJ1-1	CASSLDPGQGGTEAFF	TGCGCCAGCAGCTTGGACCCGGGACAGGGAGGGACTGAAGCTTTCTTT
-	TRBV7-2	-	TRBJ2-7	CASSKIASGNSYEQYF	TGTGCCAGCAGCAAGATCGCCTCTGGTAACTCCTACGAGCAGTACTTC
TRBD2	TRBV10-1	-	TRBJ2-3	CASSGASGRLTDTQYF	TGCGCCAGCAGTGGGGCTAGCGGGAGGCTCACAGATACGCAGTATTTT
-	TRBV5-1	once	TRBJ2-3	CASTRGTSTDTQYF	TGCGCCAGCACCCGAGGTACTAGCACAGATACGCAGTATTTT
-	TRBV10-3	-	TRBJ1-4	CAISESTGTNEKLFF	TGTGCCATCAGTGAGTCGACAGGAACTAATGAAAAACTGTTTTTT
-	TRBV6-5	-	TRBJ2-3	CASIGGKTDTQYF	TGTGCCAGCATCGGGGGTAAGACAGATACGCAGTATTTT
-	TRBV7-9	-	TRBJ2-3	CASSHKPGLGLFTQYF	TGTGCCAGCAGCCACAAACCGGGACTCGGGTTGTTTACGCAGTATTTT
-	TRBV5-6	-	TRBJ1-2	CASSGWDGRAPNYGYTF	TGTGCCAGCAGCGGATGGGACGGACGAGCACCTAACTATGGCTACACCTTC
TRBD1	TRBV6-5	-	TRBJ1-6	CASESGTGGASPLHF	TGTGCCAGCGAATCCGGGACAGGCGGTGCGTCACCCCTCCACTTT
-	TRBV6-5	-	TRBJ1-1	CASSYSPREYF	TGTGCCAGCAGTTATAGTCCAAGGGAGTACTTT
-	TRBV19	-	TRBJ1-1	CASSTGGVAFF	TGTGCCAGTAGTACCGGGGGGGTAGCTTTCTTT
-	TRBV4-2	few	TRBJ1-1	CASSQAVVLGPTEAFF	TGTGCCAGCAGCCAAGCCGTAGTTCTGGGGCCCACTGAAGCTTTCTTT
TRBD2	TRBV3-1/TRBV3-2	-	TRBJ2-5	CASSQGGLAGVSLETQYF	TGTGCCAGCAGCCAAGGGGGACTAGCGGGAGTAAGTTTGGAGACCCAGTACTTC
TRBD1	TRBV15	-	TRBJ2-7	CATSPIPGQGAHEQYF	TGTGCCACCAGCCCCATTCCGGGACAGGGGGCCCACGAGCAGTACTTC
TRBD1	TRBV5-5	-	TRBJ1-2	CASSLTGDYGYTF	TGTGCCAGCAGCTTGACAGGGGACTATGGCTACACCTTC
-	TRBV5-6	-	TRBJ1-2	CASSFGQGYGYTF	TGTGCCAGCAGCTTCGGTCAGGGCTATGGCTACACCTTC
TRBD1	TRBV10-3	-	TRBJ1-5	CAISENRRGPSNQPQHF	TGTGCCATCAGTGAGAACAGGAGGGGGCCTAGCAATCAGCCCCAGCATTTT
-	TRBV6-5	-	TRBJ1-1	CASSYSTLGFNTEAFF	TGTGCCAGCAGTTACTCGACTCTTGGGTTCAACACTGAAGCTTTCTTT
-	TRBV5-5	-	TRBJ2-7	CASSPPGRGQYF	TGTGCCAGCAGCCCCCCCGGACGGGGGCAGTACTTC
-	TRBV28	-	TRBJ2-3	CASSPGAGGADTQYF	TGTGCCAGCAGTCCTGGGGCCGGGGGTGCAGATACGCAGTATTTT
-	TRBV18	-	TRBJ2-2	CASSPPQGAGELFF	TGTGCCAGCTCACCACCACAGGGAGCCGGGGAGCTGTTTTTT
-	TRBV18	-	TRBJ1-5	CASSPGNGNQPQHF	TGTGCCAGCTCACCAGGGAACGGAAATCAGCCCCAGCATTTT
TRBD1	TRBV12-5	-	TRBJ1-1	CASGLDQQGETEAFF	TGTGCTAGTGGTTTGGACCAACAGGGGGAGACTGAAGCTTTCTTT
TRBD1	TRBV7-2	-	TRBJ2-3	CASSLGGSGGRNTQYF	TGTGCCAGCAGCTTAGGGGGGTCAGGGGGAAGGAATACGCAGTATTTT
TRBD1	TRBV19	-	TRBJ1-5	CASSILDRVNQPQHF	TGTGCCAGTAGTATCCTGGACAGGGTCAATCAGCCCCAGCATTTT
TRBD1	TRBV27	-	TRBJ1-1	CASSPDRARSTEAFF	TGTGCCAGCAGTCCCGACAGGGCTCGAAGCACTGAAGCTTTCTTT
TRBD2	TRBV5-4	few	TRBJ2-2	CASSSGLANTGELFF	TGTGCCAGCAGCTCGGGACTAGCGAACACCGGGGAGCTGTTTTTT
TRBD1	TRBV2	-	TRBJ2-7	CASRGTVRRKYF	TGTGCCAGCAGGGGGACAGTCCGACGAAAGTACTTC
TRBD2	TRBV4-2	-	TRBJ2-5	CASSQEGLASPRRETQYF	TGTGCCAGCAGCCAGGAGGGACTAGCATCCCCCCGGCGGGAGACCCAGTACTTC
-	TRBV27	-	TRBJ1-2	CASSLNRYLYGYTF	TGTGCCAGCAGTTTGAACAGATATCTCTATGGCTACACCTTC
TRBD2	TRBV7-9	-	TRBJ2-1	CASSLGTSGYNEQFF	TGTGCCAGCAGCTTAGGGACTAGCGGTTACAATGAGCAGTTCTTC
-	TRBV9	-	TRBJ2-3	CASSVVGTDTQYF	TGTGCCAGCAGCGTAGTAGGCACAGATACGCAGTATTTT
TRBD2	TRBV19	-	TRBJ2-1	CASRLNRGGANNEQFF	TGTGCCAGTAGGCTAAATCGGGGGGGCGCAAACAATGAGCAGTTCTTC
TRBD2	TRBV5-1	-	TRBJ2-4	CASTPNRGDGNIQYF	TGCGCCAGCACCCCTAATCGGGGGGACGGAAACATTCAGTACTTC
TRBD1	TRBV7-6	few	TRBJ2-7	CASSPTLTGGSYEQYF	TGTGCCAGCAGCCCTACCCTCACAGGGGGCTCCTACGAGCAGTACTTC
-	TRBV20-1	-	TRBJ2-5	CSASGGIRPGDQETQYF	TGCAGTGCTAGTGGGGGCATCCGACCCGGAGACCAAGAGACCCAGTACTTC
-	TRBV21-1	-	TRBJ2-7	CASSKGRPPYEQYF	TGTGCCAGCAGCAAAGGACGGCCGCCCTACGAGCAGTACTTC
-	TRBV9	medium-sized	TRBJ2-2	CASSRGEVSNTGELFF	TGTGCCAGCAGCCGAGGAGAGGTGTCGAACACCGGGGAGCTGTTTTTT
-	TRBV15	-	TRBJ1-3	CATSGRHSGNTIYF	TGTGCCACCAGCGGGCGCCACTCTGGAAACACCATATATTTT
-	TRBV27	-	TRBJ1-3	CASSFNGAPFSGNTIYF	TGTGCCAGCAGTTTTAACGGAGCCCCGTTCTCTGGAAACACCATATATTTT
-	TRBV28	-	TRBJ2-3	CATLGPGTDTQYF	TGTGCCACCTTAGGCCCGGGGACAGATACGCAGTATTTT
TRBD1	TRBV27	-	TRBJ1-2	CASSLSDRVGGYTF	TGTGCCAGCAGTTTATCCGACAGGGTAGGAGGCTACACCTTC
TRBD1	TRBV6-5	-	TRBJ1-5	CASRPGQGDGQPQHF	TGTGCCAGCAGACCCGGACAGGGGGACGGTCAGCCCCAGCATTTT
-	TRBV2	-	TRBJ2-1	CASKAGANEQFF	TGTGCCAGCAAGGCCGGGGCCAATGAGCAGTTCTTC